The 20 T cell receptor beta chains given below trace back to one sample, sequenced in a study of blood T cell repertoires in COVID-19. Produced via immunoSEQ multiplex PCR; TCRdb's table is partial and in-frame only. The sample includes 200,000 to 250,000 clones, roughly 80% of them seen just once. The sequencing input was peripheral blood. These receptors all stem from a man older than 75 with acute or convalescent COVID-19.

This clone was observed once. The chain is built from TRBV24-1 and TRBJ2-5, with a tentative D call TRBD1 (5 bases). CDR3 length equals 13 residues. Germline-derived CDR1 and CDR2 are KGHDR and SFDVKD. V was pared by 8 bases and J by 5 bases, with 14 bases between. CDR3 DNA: TGTGCCACCACCGGACACGGTGAGGAGACCCAGTACTTC. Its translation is CATTGHGEETQYF.

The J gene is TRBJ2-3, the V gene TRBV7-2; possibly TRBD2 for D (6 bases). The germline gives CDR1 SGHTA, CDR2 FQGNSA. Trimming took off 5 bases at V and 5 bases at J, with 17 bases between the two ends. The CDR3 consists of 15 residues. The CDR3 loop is CASSRIAGGRDTQYF. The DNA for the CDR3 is TGTGCCAGCAGCCGCATCGCCGGGGGTCGAGATACGCAGTATTTT.

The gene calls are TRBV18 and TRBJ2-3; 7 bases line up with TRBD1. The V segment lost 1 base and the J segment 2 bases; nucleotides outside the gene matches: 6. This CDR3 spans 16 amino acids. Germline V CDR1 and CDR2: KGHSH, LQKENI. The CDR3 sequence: CASSPLGQFNTDTQYF. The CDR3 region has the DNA TGTGCCAGCTCACCACTGGGACAGTTTAACACAGATACGCAGTATTTT. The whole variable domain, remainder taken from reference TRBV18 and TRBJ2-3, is NAGVMQNPRHLVRRRGQEARLRCSPMKGHSHVYWYRQLPEEGLKFMVYLQKENIIDESGMPKERFSAEFPKEGPSILRIQQVVRGDSAAYFCASSPLGQFNTDTQYFGPGTRLTVL.

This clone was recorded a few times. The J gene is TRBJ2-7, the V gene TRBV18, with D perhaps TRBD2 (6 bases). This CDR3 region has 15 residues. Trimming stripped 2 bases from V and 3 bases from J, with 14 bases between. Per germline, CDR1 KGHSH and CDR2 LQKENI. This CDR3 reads CASSPVEGSIYEQYF. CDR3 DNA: TGTGCCAGCTCACCAGTGGAGGGTTCGATCTACGAGCAGTACTTC.

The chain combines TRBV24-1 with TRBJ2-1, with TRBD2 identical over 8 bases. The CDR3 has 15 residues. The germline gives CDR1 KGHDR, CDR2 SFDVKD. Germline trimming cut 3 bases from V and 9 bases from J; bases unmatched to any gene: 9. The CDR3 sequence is CATSDPRTSYGEQFF. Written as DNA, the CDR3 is TGTGCCACCAGTGATCCCCGGACTAGCTATGGTGAGCAGTTCTTC.

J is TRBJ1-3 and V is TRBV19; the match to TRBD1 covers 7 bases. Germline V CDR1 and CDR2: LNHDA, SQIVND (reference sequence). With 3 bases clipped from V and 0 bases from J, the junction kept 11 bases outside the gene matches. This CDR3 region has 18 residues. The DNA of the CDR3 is TGTGCCAGTAGTATTAGACCGACAGGGAGGCTCTCTGGAAACACCATATATTTT. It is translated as CASSIRPTGRLSGNTIYF.

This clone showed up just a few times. CDR3 in amino acids: CASSGFEGVGQPQHF. The CDR3 DNA reads TGTGCCAGCAGTGGTTTTGAGGGGGTAGGTCAGCCCCAGCATTTT. The chain joins TRBV5-7 to TRBJ1-5, with a weak D call TRBD1 (6 bases). TRBV5-7 is assigned to the ORF class and has an uncertain function. The CDR3 contains 15 residues. V gave up 5 bases and J gave up 6 bases, with 18 bases separating them.

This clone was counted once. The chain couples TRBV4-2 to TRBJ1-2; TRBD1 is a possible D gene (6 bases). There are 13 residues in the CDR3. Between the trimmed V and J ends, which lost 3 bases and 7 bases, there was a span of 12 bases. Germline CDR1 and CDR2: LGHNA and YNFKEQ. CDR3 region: CASSHPGVVGYTF. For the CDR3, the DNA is TGTGCCAGCAGCCACCCAGGGGTGGTTGGCTACACCTTC.

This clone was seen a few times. The CDR3 DNA reads as TGTGCCAGCAGCTTACAGGGGGCTTACGAGCAGTACTTC. It is translated as CASSLQGAYEQYF. The V and J genes are TRBV7-2 and TRBJ2-7; 8 bases map to TRBD1. Germline CDR1 reads SGHTA; CDR2 reads FQGNSA. The ends lost 2 bases at V and 4 bases at J; junction bases unmatched: 1. The CDR3 spans 13 residues.

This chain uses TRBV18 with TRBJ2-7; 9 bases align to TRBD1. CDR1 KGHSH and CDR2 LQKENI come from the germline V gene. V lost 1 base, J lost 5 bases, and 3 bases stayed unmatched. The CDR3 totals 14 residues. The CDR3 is CASSPLRTGDEQYF. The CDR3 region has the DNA TGTGCCAGCTCACCACTAAGGACAGGGGACGAGCAGTACTTC.

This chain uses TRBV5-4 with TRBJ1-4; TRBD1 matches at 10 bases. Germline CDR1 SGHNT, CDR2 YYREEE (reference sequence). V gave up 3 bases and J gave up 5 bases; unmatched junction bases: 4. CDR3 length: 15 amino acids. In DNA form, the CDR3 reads TGTGCCAGCAGCTGGGGACAGGGGCCGAATGAAAAACTGTTTTTT. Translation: CASSWGQGPNEKLFF.

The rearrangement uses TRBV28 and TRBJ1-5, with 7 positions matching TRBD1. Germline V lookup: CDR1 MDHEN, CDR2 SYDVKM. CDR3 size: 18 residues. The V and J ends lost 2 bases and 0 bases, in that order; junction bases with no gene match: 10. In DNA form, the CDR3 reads TGTGCCAGCAGTTTAGGGGGACAGAGCTTTACTAGCAATCAGCCCCAGCATTTT. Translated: CASSLGGQSFTSNQPQHF.

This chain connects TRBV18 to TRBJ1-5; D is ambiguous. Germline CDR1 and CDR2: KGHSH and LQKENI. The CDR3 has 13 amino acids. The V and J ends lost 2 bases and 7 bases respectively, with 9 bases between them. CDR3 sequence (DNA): TGTGCCAGCTCACCAACAGACGGACAGCCCCAGCATTTT. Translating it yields CASSPTDGQPQHF.

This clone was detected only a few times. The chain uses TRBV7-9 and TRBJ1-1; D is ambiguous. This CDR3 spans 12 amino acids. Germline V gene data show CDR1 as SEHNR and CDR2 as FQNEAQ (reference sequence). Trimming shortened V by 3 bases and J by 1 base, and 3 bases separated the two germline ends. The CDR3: CASSFQNTEAFF. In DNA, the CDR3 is TGTGCCAGCAGCTTTCAGAACACTGAAGCTTTCTTT.

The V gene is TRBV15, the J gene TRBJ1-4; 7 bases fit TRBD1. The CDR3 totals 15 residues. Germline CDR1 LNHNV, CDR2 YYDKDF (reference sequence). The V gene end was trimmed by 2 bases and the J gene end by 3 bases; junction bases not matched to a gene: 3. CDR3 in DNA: TGTGCCACCAGCAGACTGACAGGGTCTAATGAAAAACTGTTTTTT. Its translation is CATSRLTGSNEKLFF.

In DNA, the CDR3 is TGTGCCAGTAGTATAGTAGGAGTTACCGGGGAGCTGTTTTTT. Its translation: CASSIVGVTGELFF. The V and J genes are TRBV19 and TRBJ2-2; unclear D gene. Germline loops: CDR1 LNHDA, CDR2 SQIVND (reference sequence). The CDR3 runs to 14 residues. The V gene lost 1 base and the J gene lost 5 bases, with 8 bases spanning the gap.

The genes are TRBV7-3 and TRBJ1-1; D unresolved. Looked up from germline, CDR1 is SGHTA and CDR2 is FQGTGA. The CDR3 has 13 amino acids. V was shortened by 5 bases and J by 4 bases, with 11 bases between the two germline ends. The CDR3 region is CASSKREGTEAFF. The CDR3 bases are TGTGCCAGCAGCAAACGCGAGGGCACTGAAGCTTTCTTT.

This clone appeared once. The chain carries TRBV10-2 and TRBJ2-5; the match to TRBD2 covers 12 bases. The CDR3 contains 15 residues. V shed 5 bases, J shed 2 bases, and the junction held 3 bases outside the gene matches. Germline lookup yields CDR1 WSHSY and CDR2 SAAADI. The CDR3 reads CASSLLAGGQETQYF. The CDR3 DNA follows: TGCGCCAGCAGTCTTCTAGCGGGAGGGCAAGAGACCCAGTACTTC.

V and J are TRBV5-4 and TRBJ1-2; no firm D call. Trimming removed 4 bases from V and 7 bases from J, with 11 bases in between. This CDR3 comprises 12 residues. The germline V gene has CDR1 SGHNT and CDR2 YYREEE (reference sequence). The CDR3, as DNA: TGTGCCAGCAGCATCCTCGAGGGTGGCTACACCTTC. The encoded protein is CASSILEGGYTF. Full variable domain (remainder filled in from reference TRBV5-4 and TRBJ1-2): ETGVTQSPTHLIKTRGQQVTLRCSSQSGHNTVSWYQQALGQGPQFIFQYYREEENGRGNFPPRFSGLQFPNYSSELNVNALELDDSALYLCASSILEGGYTFGSGTRLTVV.

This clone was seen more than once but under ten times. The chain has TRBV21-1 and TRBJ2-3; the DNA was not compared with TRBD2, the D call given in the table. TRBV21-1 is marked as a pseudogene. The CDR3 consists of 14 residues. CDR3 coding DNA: TGTGCCAGCAGCAGATCACGTGCGCAAGATACGCAGTATTTT. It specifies CASSRSRAQDTQYF.